This TCR beta chain stems from a study of cytomegalovirus exposure and HLA in healthy donors. As concerns this clone: Its target is unknown.

Overall study results and limits: Cytomegalovirus association was assigned to some 160 TCR beta chains.

V lost 5 bases and J lost 4; bases outside the gene matches: 7. The germline V gene encodes CDR1 ENHRY and CDR2 SYGVKD. The CDR3 runs to 16 residues. This cohort consisted of healthy bone marrow donors. Both 60 Vbeta primers and 13 Jbeta primers went into the PCR. Libraries were prepared by immunoSEQ multiplex PCR; TCRdb keeps only in-frame clonotypes and omits some of them. The sample consists of 150,000 to 200,000 clones, around 77% of them appearing once. Sequencing was carried out using PBMCs. The chain is built from TRBV10-3 and TRBJ2-3; 12 bases fit TRBD2. The receptor comes from a young man in good health and CMV-seropositive. In nucleotides, the CDR3 is TGTGCCATCAGTCCACAGACTAGCGGGGGAGCAGATACGCAGTATTTT. Its protein is CAISPQTSGGADTQYF.